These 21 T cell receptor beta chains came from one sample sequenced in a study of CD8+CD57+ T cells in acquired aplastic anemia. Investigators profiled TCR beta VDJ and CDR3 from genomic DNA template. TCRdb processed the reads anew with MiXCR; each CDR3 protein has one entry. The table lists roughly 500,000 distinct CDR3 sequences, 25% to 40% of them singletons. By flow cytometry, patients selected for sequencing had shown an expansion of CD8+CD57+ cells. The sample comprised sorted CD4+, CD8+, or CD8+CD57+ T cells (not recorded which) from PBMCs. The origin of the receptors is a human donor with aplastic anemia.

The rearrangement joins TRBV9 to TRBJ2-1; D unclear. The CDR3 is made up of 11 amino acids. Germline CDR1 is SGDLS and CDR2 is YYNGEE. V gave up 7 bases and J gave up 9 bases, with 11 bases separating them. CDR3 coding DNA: TGTGCCAGCTCACCCTCAGGTGAGCAGTTCTTC. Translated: CASSPSGEQFF. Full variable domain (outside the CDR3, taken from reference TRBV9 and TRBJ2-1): DSGVTQTPKHLITATGQRVTLRCSPRSGDLSVYWYQQSLDQGLQFLIQYYNGEERAKGNILERFSAQQFPDLHSELNLSSLELGDSALYFCASSPSGEQFFGPGTRLTVL.

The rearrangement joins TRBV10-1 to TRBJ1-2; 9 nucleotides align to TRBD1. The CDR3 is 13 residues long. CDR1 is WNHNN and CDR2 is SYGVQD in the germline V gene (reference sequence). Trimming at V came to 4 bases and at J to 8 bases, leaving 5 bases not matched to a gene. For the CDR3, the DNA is TGCGCCAGCAGTGGCGGGACAGGGAAGGGCTACACCTTC. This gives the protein CASSGGTGKGYTF.

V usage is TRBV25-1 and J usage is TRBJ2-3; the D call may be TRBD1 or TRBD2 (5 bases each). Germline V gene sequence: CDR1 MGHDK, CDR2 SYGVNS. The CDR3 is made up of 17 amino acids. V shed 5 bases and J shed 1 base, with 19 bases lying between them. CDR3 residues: CASSWPFEGSGTDTQYF. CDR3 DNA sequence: TGTGCCAGCAGTTGGCCGTTTGAGGGGTCAGGCACAGATACGCAGTATTTT.

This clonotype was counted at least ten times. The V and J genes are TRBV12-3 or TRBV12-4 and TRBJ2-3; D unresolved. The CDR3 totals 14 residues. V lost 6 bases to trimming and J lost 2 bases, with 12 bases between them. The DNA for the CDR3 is TGTGCCAGCAGCCGTCTCACAGCCACAGATACGCAGTATTTT. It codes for CASSRLTATDTQYF.

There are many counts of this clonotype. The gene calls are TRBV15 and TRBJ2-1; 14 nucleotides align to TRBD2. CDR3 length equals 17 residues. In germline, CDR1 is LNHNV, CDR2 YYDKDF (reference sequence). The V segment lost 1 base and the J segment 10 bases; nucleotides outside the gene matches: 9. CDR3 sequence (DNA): TGTGCCACCAGCAGAGCTATGGGGACTAGCGGGAGTGAGGAGCAGTTCTTC. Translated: CATSRAMGTSGSEEQFF.

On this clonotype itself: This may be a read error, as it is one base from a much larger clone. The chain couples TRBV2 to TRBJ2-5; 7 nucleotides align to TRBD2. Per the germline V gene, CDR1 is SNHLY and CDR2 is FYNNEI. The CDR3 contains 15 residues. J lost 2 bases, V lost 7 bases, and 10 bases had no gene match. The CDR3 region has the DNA TGTGCCAGCACAGTAAACGGGGGAGGGCAAGAGACCCAGTACTTC. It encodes CASTVNGGGQETQYF.

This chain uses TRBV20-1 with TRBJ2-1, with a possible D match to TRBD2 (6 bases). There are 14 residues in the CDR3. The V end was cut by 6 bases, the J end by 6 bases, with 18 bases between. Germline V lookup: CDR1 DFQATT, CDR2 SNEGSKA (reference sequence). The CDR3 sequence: CSAQVRGLPNEQFF. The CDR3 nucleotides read TGCAGTGCCCAAGTGCGGGGCCTCCCCAATGAGCAGTTCTTC.

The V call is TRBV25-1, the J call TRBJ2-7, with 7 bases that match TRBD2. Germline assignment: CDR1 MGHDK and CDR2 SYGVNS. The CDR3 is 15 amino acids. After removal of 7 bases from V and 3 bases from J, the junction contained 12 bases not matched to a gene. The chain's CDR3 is CASTYGGLRLYEQYF. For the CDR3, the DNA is TGTGCCAGCACCTACGGGGGACTAAGGCTCTACGAGCAGTACTTC.

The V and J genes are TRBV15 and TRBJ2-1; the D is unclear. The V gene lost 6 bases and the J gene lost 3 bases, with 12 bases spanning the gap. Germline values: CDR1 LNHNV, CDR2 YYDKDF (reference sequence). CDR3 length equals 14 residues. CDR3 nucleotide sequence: TGTGCCACCAGAAGGGTACAGAACTACAATGAGCAGTTCTTC. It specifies CATRRVQNYNEQFF.

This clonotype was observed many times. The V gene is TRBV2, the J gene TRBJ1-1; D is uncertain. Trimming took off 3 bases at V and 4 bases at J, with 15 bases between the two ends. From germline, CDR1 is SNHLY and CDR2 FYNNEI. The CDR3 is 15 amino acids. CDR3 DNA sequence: TGTGCCAGCAGTGAGAATCGTCCGAGTGTCACTGAAGCTTTCTTT. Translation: CASSENRPSVTEAFF.

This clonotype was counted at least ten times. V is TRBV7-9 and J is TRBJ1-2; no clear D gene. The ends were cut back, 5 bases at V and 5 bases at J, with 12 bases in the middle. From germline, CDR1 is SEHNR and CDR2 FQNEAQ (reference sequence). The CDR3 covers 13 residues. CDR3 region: CASSPPSDYGYTF. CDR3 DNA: TGTGCCAGCAGCCCCCCCTCCGATTATGGCTACACCTTC.

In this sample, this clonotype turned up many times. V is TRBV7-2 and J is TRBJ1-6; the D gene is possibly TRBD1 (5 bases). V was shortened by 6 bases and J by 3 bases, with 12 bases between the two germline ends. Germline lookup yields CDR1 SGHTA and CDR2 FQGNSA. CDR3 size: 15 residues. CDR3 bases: TGTGCCAGCAGGTCGGGGGAGGGCTATAATTCACCCCTCCACTTT. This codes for CASRSGEGYNSPLHF.

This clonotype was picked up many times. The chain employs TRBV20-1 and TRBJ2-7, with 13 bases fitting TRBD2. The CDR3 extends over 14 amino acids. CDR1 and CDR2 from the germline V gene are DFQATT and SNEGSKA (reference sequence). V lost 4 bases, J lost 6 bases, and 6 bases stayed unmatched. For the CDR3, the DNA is TGCAGTGCTACTACACTAGCGGGGGGGCCCGAGCAGTACTTC. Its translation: CSATTLAGGPEQYF.

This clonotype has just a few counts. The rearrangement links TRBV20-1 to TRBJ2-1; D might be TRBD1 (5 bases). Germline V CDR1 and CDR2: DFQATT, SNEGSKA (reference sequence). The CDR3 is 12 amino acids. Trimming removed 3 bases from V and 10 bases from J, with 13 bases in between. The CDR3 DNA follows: TGCAGTGCTAGTCAGGGTGGAGAAGAGCAGTTCTTC. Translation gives CSASQGGEEQFF.

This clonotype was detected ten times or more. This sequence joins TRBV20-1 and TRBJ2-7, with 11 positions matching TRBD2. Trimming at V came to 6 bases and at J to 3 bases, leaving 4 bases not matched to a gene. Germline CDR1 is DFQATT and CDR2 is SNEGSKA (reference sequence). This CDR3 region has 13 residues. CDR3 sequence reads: CSALGTSGYEQYF. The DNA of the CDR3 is TGCAGTGCCCTTGGGACTAGCGGCTACGAGCAGTACTTC.

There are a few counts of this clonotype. The CDR3: CASSFGGDGANVLTF. For the CDR3, the DNA is TGTGCCAGCAGTTTCGGGGGAGATGGGGCCAACGTCCTGACTTTC. The chain couples TRBV25-1 to TRBJ2-6; D perhaps matches TRBD2 (6 bases). V shed 5 bases and J shed 3 bases, with 11 bases lying between them. Germline V gives CDR1 MGHDK, CDR2 SYGVNS. The CDR3 has 15 residues.

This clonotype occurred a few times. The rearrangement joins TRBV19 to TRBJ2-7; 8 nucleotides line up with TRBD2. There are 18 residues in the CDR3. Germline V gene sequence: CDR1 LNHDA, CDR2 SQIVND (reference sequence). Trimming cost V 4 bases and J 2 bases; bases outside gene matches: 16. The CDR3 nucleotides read TGTGCCAGTAGTACCCCAATCACCGAGCGGGGACTAGCCTACGAGCAGTACTTC. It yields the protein CASSTPITERGLAYEQYF.

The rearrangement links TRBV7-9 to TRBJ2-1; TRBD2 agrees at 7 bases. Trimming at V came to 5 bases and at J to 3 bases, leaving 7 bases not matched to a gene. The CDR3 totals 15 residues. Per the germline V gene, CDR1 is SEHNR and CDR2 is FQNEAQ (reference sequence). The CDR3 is CASSQATSSYNEQFF. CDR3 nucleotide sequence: TGTGCCAGCAGCCAAGCGACTAGCAGCTACAATGAGCAGTTCTTC.

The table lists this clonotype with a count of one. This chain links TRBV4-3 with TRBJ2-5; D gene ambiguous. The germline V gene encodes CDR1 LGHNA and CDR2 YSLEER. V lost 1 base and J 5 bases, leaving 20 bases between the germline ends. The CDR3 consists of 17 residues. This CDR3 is CASSQVRAGIIDETQYF. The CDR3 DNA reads TGCGCCAGCAGCCAAGTAAGGGCTGGGATCATTGACGAGACCCAGTACTTC.

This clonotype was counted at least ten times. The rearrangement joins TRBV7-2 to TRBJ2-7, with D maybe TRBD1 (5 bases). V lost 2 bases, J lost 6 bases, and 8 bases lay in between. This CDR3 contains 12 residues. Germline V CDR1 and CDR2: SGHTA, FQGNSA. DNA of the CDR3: TGTGCCAGCAGCTTACAGGGATCCGAGCAGTACTTC. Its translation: CASSLQGSEQYF.

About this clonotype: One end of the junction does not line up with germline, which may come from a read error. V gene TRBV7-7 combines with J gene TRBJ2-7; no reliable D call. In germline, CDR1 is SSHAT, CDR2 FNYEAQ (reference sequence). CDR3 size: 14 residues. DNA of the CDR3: TGTGCTAGCAGCTTATTCGGCTCTTCAGGAGAGCAGTACTTC. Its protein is CASSLFGSSGEQYF.